The entry that follows covers one T cell receptor (beta chain) sequence. The source of the sample is a study of blood T cell repertoires in COVID-19. Study overall: Whether acute or convalescent, the COVID-19 samples came from the United States, Italy and Spain. PBMCs, B-cell-depleted T cells, or T cells provided the cDNA or gDNA that made up the material.

This CDR3 has 16 amino acids. The germline gives CDR1 LNHDA, CDR2 SQIVND (reference sequence). V lost 1 base and J 0 bases, leaving 10 bases between the germline ends. In the authors' methods: Estimation of nucleated cell counts was performed using reference gene primer amplification. Only in-frame clones appear in the TCRdb table, and some are missing; sequencing was by immunoSEQ multiplex PCR. Clone size and V and J calls were adopted from that table, with D and trimming inferred from the DNA. The data show roughly 130,000 clones, 80% to 85% seen once. The sequenced sample was peripheral blood. This clonotype originated in a woman aged 25 to 39 who had recovered from COVID-19. The chain joins TRBV19 to TRBJ1-5; D call uncertain. The CDR3 DNA sequence: TGTGCCAGTAGTATAGCGCCAGTTAATAGCAATCAGCCCCAGCATTTT. This gives the protein CASSIAPVNSNQPQHF.